The entry that follows covers one T cell receptor (beta chain) sequence. Its matching antigen is unknown. The entry originates in a study of shared clonotypes between healthy human individuals. Study-wide background: Each donor had three CD4 naive, three CD4 memory, two CD8 naive and one CD8 memory plate.

The study's findings and limits: In several donors, 4.5% to 5.5% of naive CD4 clonotypes appeared in common. Sequencing depth was a factor that was expected to affect clonotype sharing among donors.

V dropped 5 bases and J dropped 8 bases, with 12 bases sitting between them. This CDR3 has 12 residues. Germline-derived CDR1 and CDR2 are SNHLY and FYNNEI. TCRdb keeps only in-frame clones here, not all; method: immunoSEQ multiplex PCR. The sample gives about 1.5 million clones, roughly 95% of which show up once; roughly 1.2% is in the top ten. The sample comprised naive CD4+ T cells sorted from blood. As to subset: CD45RA+ positively selected. The receptor was derived from a young man in good health. The rearrangement uses TRBV2 and TRBJ1-1, with a weak D call TRBD1 (5 bases). The CDR3 sequence: CASSPQGWEAFF. CDR3 DNA: TGTGCCAGCAGTCCCCAGGGATGGGAAGCTTTCTTT.